This paragraph reports one TCR beta chain. This sample is drawn from a study of blood T cell repertoires in COVID-19. Only in-frame clones appear in the TCRdb table, and some are missing; sequencing was by immunoSEQ multiplex PCR. The sample holds roughly 460,000 clones; about 87% are singletons and the top ten take roughly 0.78%. There are 16 residues in the CDR3. The germline gives CDR1 MNHEY, CDR2 SVGAGI. V was shortened by 0 bases and J by 4 bases, with 10 bases between the two germline ends. The rearrangement joins TRBV6-5 to TRBJ2-6, with D tentatively TRBD2 (5 bases). The sample consisted of peripheral blood. The TCR was taken from a man younger than 35 with COVID-19, enrolled during active disease. CDR3 bases: TGTGCCAGCAGTTACTCGTTGGGGAGCGGGGCCAACGTCCTGACTTTC. Amino acids: CASSYSLGSGANVLTF.